The T cell receptor (beta chain) described here comes from a study of cytomegalovirus exposure and HLA in healthy donors (dated by TCRdb to about 2017). General notes on the study: An earlier analysis of several hundred of the donors reported 250 to 350 Gb of sequence data and 117 million unique TCR beta sequences from about 200 million T cells. Class I and class II HLA loci were covered by the typing at four-digit resolution. To predict cytomegalovirus infection status, the study combined high-throughput TCR immunosequencing, statistical association of individual TCRs with disease status, and machine learning. The study aimed to test whether cataloging public T cell receptors could reveal signatures of past pathogen exposure. All discovery cohort repertoires had been generated using a single sequencing platform. The number of typed donors differed by locus: roughly 620-640 for A, B, C, DRB1 and DQB1; 522 for DQA1; 606 for DPA1; and 400 to 480 for DPB1. Several DR-DQ haplotypes were handled as single units for association and clustering because linkage in the cohort was strong. On average, roughly 250,000 unique TCR beta nucleotide sequences were sequenced per donor among a few hundred genotyped donors of the cohort, with roughly 20% of those sequences being non-productive. The study profiled the T cell repertoires of 666 subjects by immunosequencing and related them to cytomegalovirus serostatus. A later genetic analysis took genome-wide SNP genotypes for about 65% of the 666 donors and used that subset as a discovery cohort. An early release that covered more than 550 HLA-typed donors contained approximately 300 gigabases of sequencing data and 85 million to 100 million unique TCR sequences. Donor age, sex, ethnicity and CMV serostatus were collected together with the repertoire data. Among the roughly 400 genotyped donors, around 81% belonged to the genetic ancestry cluster associated with self-reported Caucasian donors. To study patterns of TCR occurrence, a later analysis re-analyzed previously published TCR beta repertoires from 500 to 850 donors and added high-resolution HLA genotyping. An earlier analysis of approximately 500 of the donors applied high-throughput TCR beta sequencing to assess whether each TCR beta V gene segment acted as functional or pseudogenic. The later analysis used no new phenotypic data to find candidate immune exposures, relying instead on TCR beta sequences and their occurrence across donors. Along with the approximately 700-subject first cohort, a separate validation cohort of over a hundred different subjects was used. The research as a whole found: A later analysis reported that several top co-occurrence clusters appeared linked to parvovirus B19, influenza, CMV and Epstein-Barr virus. In an earlier analysis of approximately 600 of the donors, most TCR beta V segments were observed in productive rearrangements about 87% or about 30% of the time, broadly matching IMGT annotations. Because the 87-base-pair reads could not distinguish some IMGT-functional V segments, including TRBV6-2 and TRBV6-3, those segments were excluded. Presence/absence analyses assumed roughly uniform sequencing depth across donors, an assumption that may not hold. It was suggested by the authors that the approach could potentially be generalized to other disease states and immunological phenotypes. A group of highly shared sequence variants was considered likely to be a technical artifact of the sequencing pipeline. This cohort had only TCR beta chains sequenced, and the lack of alpha or paired-chain data limited which features could be detected. Most TCR sequences were observed very rarely across donors, whereas some public TCRs were present in many individuals. In a later analysis, the rate of TCR association differed among HLA loci, with DRB1 alleles having the most associated TCRs and HLA-C alleles having the fewest. The study gave a list of about 170 TCR beta chains associated with cytomegalovirus. Linkage disequilibrium might explain the correlated functional status among segregating V segments, but an unknown experimental factor could not be ruled out. In a later analysis, HLA-associated TCR beta chains showed more clonal expansion and lower generation probabilities than non-associated chains that were equally common. Over 15 rarely observed V segments, including chromosome 9 orphons, were excluded from the earlier analysis of approximately 500 of the donors because counts were too low. A later genetic analysis associated a missense DCLRE1C variant with V-gene and J-gene trimming of TCR beta chains, and an independent cohort replicated the association. A further reported finding was that TCR beta sequences accurately predicted the HLA-A and HLA-B alleles for most subjects in the first cohort. For the cohort, immune exposure information was limited to CMV serostatus. The classifier was reported to diagnose cytomegalovirus status with high specificity and sensitivity in both the original and validation cohorts. Compared with the roughly 710-donor mean, donors in an Asian-associated ancestry cluster had fewer N-insertions in productive TCRs, according to a later genetic analysis. Because HLA typing was missing for some donors at each locus, association tests included only the typed subset. Assigning TCR associations to individual alleles was difficult when HLA alleles, especially DR and DQ, strongly co-occurred. Most CMV-associated TCR beta chains appeared to be HLA-restricted in a later analysis, and the HLA associations seemed to be driven largely by CMV exposure. Three of the identified cytomegalovirus-associated TCR beta chains were confirmed in vitro to be specific for cytomegalovirus antigens. In a later analysis, some 18,000 TCR beta sequences were associated with specific HLA alleles at a false discovery rate of 0.05.

V loses 3 bases of germline sequence and J loses 6 bases, and the interval between the two ends is 15 bases. Via the germline V gene, CDR1 is SGHNT and CDR2 YENEEA. The CDR3 runs 15 residues from the cysteine to the phenylalanine. Only the CDR3 region is kept as DNA, spanning 45 bases read in frame from base 1. The cohort consisted of approximately 670 healthy bone marrow donors. At the time of sampling, every cohort member was nominally healthy, though immune exposures that went unrecorded were likely present. The donor tested CMV seronegative, placing the donor among the 350 to 400 seronegative members of the cohort. Every donor gave a peripheral blood sample, and the peripheral blood mononuclear cells from that sample were used for TCR beta sequencing. The Qiagen DNeasy Blood Extraction Kit was used to extract genomic DNA from the blood cell samples. The method behind the library was the immunoSEQ multiplex PCR assay. A mixture of 60 forward primers for TCR Vbeta segments and 13 reverse primers for TCR Jbeta segments was used in the multiplex PCR. The CDR3 region of rearranged TCR beta genes was amplified from genomic DNA by a multiplex PCR assay. The Illumina HiSeq System was used to sequence the amplified TCR beta libraries as 87-base-pair reads. In the authors' own workflow: In a later analysis, roughly 80 million unique TCR beta chains were counted across the approximately 640 repertoires, and approximately 11 million of these chains were shared by at least two donors. To remove PCR and sequencing errors, raw reads were error-corrected and collapsed into unique sequences using a nearest-neighbor algorithm that merged closely related sequences. V, D and J gene segments were assigned by aligning CDR3 sequences to IMGT reference sequences. For a sequence to be retained, a match of at least six nucleotides was required to both a V gene segment and a J gene segment. A rearrangement was called productive if the CDR3 had no stop codons and remained in frame with V and J, and every other rearrangement was called non-productive. CDR3 was defined according to IMGT convention as the region running from the second conserved V-encoded cysteine to the conserved J-encoded phenylalanine. The earlier analysis of about 500 of the donors excluded sequences that lacked an unambiguous match to a single V gene segment. In an earlier analysis of approximately 550 of the donors, V segments were called functional above 56.7% productive rearrangements and were called segregating when the between-donor standard deviation exceeded 5%. To diagnose cytomegalovirus status from the catalog of TCR beta chain sequences, a statistical classification framework was built. V and J gene assignment, in a later analysis, came from comparing TCR nucleotide sequences with IMGT/GENE-DB human TR gene sequences. In a later analysis, CDR3 sequences and most-parsimonious VDJ recombination scenarios were assigned using the TCRdist pipeline. In a later analysis, each TCR beta chain was defined by its CDR3 amino acid sequence together with its V-gene family, and reads without a unique V-gene family were excluded. As a way to deal with suspected cross-contamination and a sequencing artifact, a later analysis dropped 450 to 700 nucleotide sequences that were highly shared and had low generation probability. In a later analysis, a clonal expansion index for each public chain was calculated from normalized within-repertoire ranks of inferred template counts. Generation probabilities in a later analysis came from a VDJ recombination model fitted to out-of-frame rearrangements, and those results were checked against IGoR. A later analysis scored TCR-TCR, TCR-HLA and TCR-CMV co-occurrence with hypergeometric tests, applying a repertoire-size bias correction to TCR pairs. To estimate false discovery rates, a later analysis permuted the HLA or CMV assignments 20 times. In a later analysis, co-occurring TCRs were grouped using DBSCAN, with TCRdist sequence similarity added in when clustering inside HLA-allele-positive subsets. Repertoires with fewer than 30,000 or more than 120,000 public chains were left out of co-occurrence clustering, as were roughly five repertoires with anomalous nucleotide sharing. The table comes from immuneACCESS by way of TCRdb, which keeps in-frame sequences with V and J called. Part of the clones is missing from these tables; in studies checked, under half for an unresolved V gene and the rest for unknown reasons. V and J calls and clone size are given by that table; D and trimming were obtained from the DNA. The sample table lists 160,000 or so clones, around 80% of them with a count of one. The ten largest clones take up less than 1.2% of the sample.

Details on this clone: This receptor's antigen is unknown. The input lacks base qualities; no much larger clone sits a single base away.

The receptor chain draws on TRBV11-3 and TRBJ2-1; a weak D assignment points to TRBD2 (6 bases agree). The receptor was isolated from a woman in her forties in good health and CMV-seronegative. Sequenced: PBMCs. The DNA reads as follows: TGTGCCAGCAGCTTGACTAGTACACAAATCAATGAGCAGTTCTTC. Translated, this is CASSLTSTQINEQFF.